A single TCR beta chain is shown here with its context. This sample was taken from a study of T-cell reconstitution after alpha-beta-depleted transplantation in children. CDR1 LGHNA and CDR2 YSLEER come from the germline V gene. This CDR3 is 14 amino acids long. J was trimmed by 2 bases and V by 3 bases; bases with no gene match: 1. It was with unique molecular identifiers that the TCRbeta library was prepared. In TCRdb, the PCR reads were re-called with MiXCR into one record per CDR3 protein. Counted here are a few hundred thousand distinct CDR3 sequences, approximately 12% occurring once; the ten biggest clones make up 4.5% to 6%.

Sequenced material: PBMCs from the stem cell graft donor, taken from the stem cell graft. This chain joins TRBV4-3 and TRBJ2-7; TRBD1 agrees at 10 bases. The sequence was collected from a human donor who donated a stem cell graft to a child with combined immunodeficiency. The CDR3 loop reads CASSQDRGAYEQYF. The CDR3 DNA is TGCGCCAGCAGCCAGGACAGGGGGGCCTACGAGCAGTACTTC.